The source of this TCR beta chain is a study of Graves' ophthalmopathy and Graves' hyperthyroidism. CDR3 length: 13 residues. Unmatched junction bases numbered 5, after V lost 7 bases and J lost 7 bases. Orbital computed tomography, thyroid ultrasound, TRAb, serum thyroxine and clinical symptoms formed the basis of diagnosis. The authors amplified TCR beta CDR3 regions, and they did so from RNA transcripts for repertoire sequencing. The first round was an RT-PCR with HTBI primers, and the second round was a multiplex PCR. In TCRdb, the multiplex PCR reads were re-called with MiXCR into one record per CDR3 protein. The sample has approximately 50,000 distinct CDR3 sequences, 50% seen once; the top ten hold under 30%. Concerning this clonotype itself: Its specificity is unknown.

The study, taken as a whole, reports: Progression of ophthalmopathy was predicted by the model with roughly 68% sensitivity and around 72% specificity. Detection in blood was also observed for most expanded thyroid clonotypes above 0.001 frequency.

Material: peripheral blood. The chain couples TRBV12-3 or TRBV12-4 to TRBJ2-1; 9 nucleotides agree with TRBD1. This sequence was found in an adult man with Graves' ophthalmopathy. In DNA, the CDR3 is TGTGCCAGCACCACCGGGACAGGGAATGAGCAGTTCTTC. Translation gives CASTTGTGNEQFF.